The 31 T cell receptor beta chains below were found in one sample sequenced in a study of cytomegalovirus exposure and HLA in healthy donors. PCR primers comprised 60 Vbeta and 13 Jbeta primers. Clones were read by immunoSEQ multiplex PCR, and TCRdb kept only the in-frame ones, dropping some. The table has about 99,000 clones, roughly 80% seen once. What was sequenced was PBMCs. The receptors here all came from a man aged 50 or older in good health and CMV-seropositive.

The chain links TRBV7-3 to TRBJ1-1; the D is unclear. This CDR3 comprises 14 residues. Trimming took off 6 bases at V and 5 bases at J, with 16 bases between the two ends. Germline V gives CDR1 SGHTA, CDR2 FQGTGA. The CDR3 loop reads CASSPEGRATEAFF. CDR3 DNA sequence: TGTGCCAGCAGTCCAGAGGGTAGGGCTACTGAAGCTTTCTTT. The entire variable domain, with the rest obtained from reference TRBV7-3 and TRBJ1-1, is as follows: GAGVSQTPSNKVTEKGKYVELRCDPISGHTALYWYRQSLGQGPEFLIYFQGTGAADDSGLPNDRFFAVRPEGSVSTLKIQRTERGDSAVYLCASSPEGRATEAFFGQGTRLTVV.

The J gene is TRBJ2-7, the V gene TRBV11-2; tentatively, D is TRBD2 (5 bases). The CDR3 consists of 15 residues. Deletions cut 4 bases from V and 1 base from J, with 14 bases between. The germline V gene encodes CDR1 SGHAT and CDR2 FQNNGV. The CDR3 DNA reads as TGTGCCAGCAGCTCGTTCCCCGGGAATTCCTACGAGCAGTACTTC. Its translation: CASSSFPGNSYEQYF.

The genes are TRBV6-5 and TRBJ2-1, with D possibly TRBD2 on 5 matching bases. This CDR3 region has 15 residues. CDR1 is MNHEY and CDR2 is SVGAGI in the germline V gene. Trimming removed 2 bases from V and 5 bases from J, with 13 bases in between. The CDR3 bases are TGTGCCAGCAGTTACGTCGGGATTTTGAACAATGAGCAGTTCTTC. This encodes CASSYVGILNNEQFF.

This clone was counted a single time. The V gene is TRBV6-1, the J gene TRBJ2-7; TRBD1 aligns across 8 bases. Germline V lookup: CDR1 MNHNS, CDR2 SASEGT. The CDR3 consists of 16 residues. Trimming at V came to 3 bases and at J to 1 base, leaving 8 bases not matched to a gene. In DNA, the CDR3 is TGTGCCAGCAGTGACCTTCATGGACAGGGTTCCTACGAGCAGTACTTC. This codes for CASSDLHGQGSYEQYF.

This clone was detected only a few times. The chain is built from TRBV9 and TRBJ2-6, with a possible D match to TRBD1 (5 bases). This CDR3 contains 15 residues. Trimming left V 0 bases short and J 4 bases short, with 8 bases between. Germline loops: CDR1 SGDLS, CDR2 YYNGEE. CDR3 sequence (DNA): TGTGCCAGCAGCGTAGGGGGCCTAGGGGCCAACGTCCTGACTTTC. It is translated as CASSVGGLGANVLTF. The variable domain in full, with the rest retrieved from reference TRBV9 and TRBJ2-6, is DSGVTQTPKHLITATGQRVTLRCSPRSGDLSVYWYQQSLDQGLQFLIQYYNGEERAKGNILERFSAQQFPDLHSELNLSSLELGDSALYFCASSVGGLGANVLTFGAGSRLTVL.

This chain joins TRBV6-6 and TRBJ2-7; 11 bases line up with TRBD2. This CDR3 spans 15 amino acids. J lost 2 bases, V lost 2 bases, and 2 bases had no gene match. Germline V lookup: CDR1 MNHNY, CDR2 SVGAGI (reference sequence). The CDR3 loop is CASSYTSGSTYEQYF. In DNA form, the CDR3 reads TGTGCCAGCAGTTACACTAGCGGGAGTACCTACGAGCAGTACTTC.

This chain links TRBV7-2 with TRBJ2-5; 7 bases line up with TRBD1. J gave up 5 bases and V 6 bases, and 9 bases lay outside the gene matches. This CDR3 region has 14 residues. Germline lookup yields CDR1 SGHTA and CDR2 FQGNSA. DNA for the CDR3: TGTGCCAGCAGGCCCGGGACAGAGGAGGAGACCCAGTACTTC. This encodes CASRPGTEEETQYF.

This chain links TRBV21-1 with TRBJ2-3; no DNA check was done on the table's D call, TRBD1. TRBV21-1 is annotated as a pseudogene. This CDR3 comprises 20 residues. This CDR3 is CASSNSAHTGRSPPTDTQYF. The CDR3 region has the DNA TGTGCCAGCAGCAATAGTGCGCACACAGGGCGCTCCCCCCCCACGGATACGCAGTATTTT.

The chain carries TRBV5-6 and TRBJ1-2; D call uncertain. The ends were cut back, 5 bases at V and 6 bases at J, with 11 bases in the middle. This CDR3 is 12 amino acids long. The germline V gene has CDR1 SGHDT and CDR2 YYEEEE. The CDR3 coding sequence is TGTGCCAGCAGAGAGGTACGGGATGGCTACACCTTC. It translates to CASREVRDGYTF. Full variable domain (remainder filled in from reference TRBV5-6 and TRBJ1-2): DAGVTQSPTHLIKTRGQQVTLRCSPKSGHDTVSWYQQALGQGPQFIFQYYEEEERQRGNFPDRFSGHQFPNYSSELNVNALLLGDSALYLCASREVRDGYTFGSGTRLTVV.

The table lists this clone with a count of one. DNA for the CDR3: TGTGCCAGCGTCAGGGACAGGGTCACAACTAATGAAAAACTGTTTTTT. Protein product: CASVRDRVTTNEKLFF. The gene calls are TRBV7-8 and TRBJ1-4, with 9 positions matching TRBD1. The CDR3 loop spans 16 amino acids. V lost 8 bases, J lost 0 bases, and 7 bases stayed unmatched. Germline V gene sequence: CDR1 SGHVS, CDR2 FQNEAQ.

The gene calls are TRBV10-3 and TRBJ2-1; the match to TRBD2 covers 7 bases. The CDR3 has 15 residues. V lost 0 bases and J lost 12; bases outside the gene matches: 11. From germline, CDR1 is ENHRY and CDR2 SYGVKD. CDR3 loop: CAISESAGVACGQFF. The CDR3 DNA sequence: TGTGCCATCAGTGAGTCGGCGGGAGTGGCTTGTGGGCAGTTCTTC.

This chain links TRBV7-2 with TRBJ2-3; 8 nucleotides line up with TRBD1. V lost 3 bases to trimming and J lost 4 bases; unmatched junction nucleotides: 9. The CDR3 is 16 residues long. Germline V gene lookup returns CDR1 SGHTA and CDR2 FQGNSA. This CDR3 is CASSFTGTGFSDTQYF. CDR3 DNA sequence: TGTGCCAGCAGCTTCACCGGGACAGGTTTTTCAGATACGCAGTATTTT.

This chain uses TRBV5-5 with TRBJ2-1; 11 bases agree with TRBD2. The CDR3 consists of 15 residues. CDR1 and CDR2 from the germline V gene are SGHKS and YYEKEE (reference sequence). J was trimmed by 4 bases and V by 4 bases; bases with no gene match: 4. The CDR3 coding sequence is TGTGCCAGCAGCCCAACTAGCGGGAGTTACAATGAGCAGTTCTTC. This encodes CASSPTSGSYNEQFF. The full variable domain, rest sourced from reference TRBV5-5 and TRBJ2-1, is DAGVTQSPTHLIKTRGQQVTLRCSPISGHKSVSWYQQVLGQGPQFIFQYYEKEERGRGNFPDRFSARQFPNYSSELNVNALLLGDSALYLCASSPTSGSYNEQFFGPGTRLTVL.

The chain joins TRBV28 to TRBJ1-2; 7 bases map to TRBD1. Germline V CDR1 and CDR2: MDHEN, SYDVKM. The CDR3 totals 14 residues. With V trimmed by 5 bases and J by 3 bases, 6 bases remained unmatched. Here the CDR3 reads CASSGDRVHYGYTF. CDR3 coding DNA: TGTGCCAGCAGTGGTGACAGGGTTCACTATGGCTACACCTTC.

The V call is TRBV2, the J call TRBJ1-6; TRBD1 agrees at 8 bases. With V trimmed by 4 bases and J by 9 bases, 8 bases remained unmatched. Germline assignment: CDR1 SNHLY and CDR2 FYNNEI. The CDR3 covers 15 residues. DNA of the CDR3: TGTGCCAGCAGTGTTAGGAGAACAGGGGGTTCACCCCTCCACTTT. Encoded protein: CASSVRRTGGSPLHF.

V usage is TRBV27 and J usage is TRBJ2-1; D gene uncertain. CDR3 size: 16 residues. The V gene lost 0 bases and the J gene lost 0 bases, with 9 bases spanning the gap. CDR1 and CDR2 from the germline V gene are MNHEY and SMNVEV (reference sequence). The CDR3 region has the DNA TGTGCCAGCAGTTTATCAGCGCCCCACTCCTACAATGAGCAGTTCTTC. Encoded protein: CASSLSAPHSYNEQFF.

V is TRBV9 and J is TRBJ1-1; perhaps TRBD1 as D (6 bases). The germline V gene has CDR1 SGDLS and CDR2 YYNGEE. Trimming left V 3 bases short and J 9 bases short, with 18 bases between. The CDR3 loop spans 14 amino acids. CDR3 residues: CASSETDRRTQAFF. The CDR3 DNA reads as TGTGCCAGCAGCGAAACGGACAGAAGGACGCAAGCTTTCTTT.

The V call is TRBV12-5, the J call TRBJ2-1, with TRBD1 identical over 8 bases. Germline assignment: CDR1 LGHNT and CDR2 FRNRAP. The CDR3 consists of 19 residues. V lost 7 bases to trimming and J lost 5 bases; unmatched junction nucleotides: 22. DNA of the CDR3: TGTGCTAGTGCCTCTTCAGGACAGGGCGGTAGCGGCCTCAACAATGAGCAGTTCTTC. Translation gives CASASSGQGGSGLNNEQFF.

The chain recombines TRBV6-5 with TRBJ2-7; the D gene is possibly TRBD1 (6 bases). The V and J ends lost 2 bases and 6 bases respectively, with 11 bases between them. Germline loops: CDR1 MNHEY, CDR2 SVGAGI. This CDR3 is built from 13 residues. The CDR3: CASSYQGSGEQYF. The CDR3, as DNA: TGTGCCAGCAGTTACCAGGGGAGCGGCGAGCAGTACTTC.

This clone is a singleton in its sample. The V and J genes are TRBV11-3 and TRBJ2-2; possibly TRBD2 for D (7 bases). Trimming removed 5 bases from V and 7 bases from J, with 17 bases in between. CDR1 is SGHNT, CDR2 YENEEA, per germline. The CDR3 contains 15 residues. The CDR3 spells CASSAMQGRGGELFF. CDR3 DNA sequence: TGTGCCAGCAGCGCGATGCAGGGGAGGGGCGGGGAGCTGTTTTTT.

The V and J genes are TRBV27 and TRBJ2-7; possibly TRBD1 for D (5 bases). V was pared by 8 bases and J by 2 bases, with 10 bases between. The CDR3 spans 12 residues. Germline CDR1 is MNHEY and CDR2 is SMNVEV (reference sequence). The CDR3: CASGDSTYEQYF. CDR3 DNA: TGTGCCAGCGGAGACAGTACCTACGAGCAGTACTTC.

The chain carries TRBV30 and TRBJ2-7; 8 bases agree with TRBD1. The CDR3 runs to 14 residues. From germline, CDR1 is GTSNPN and CDR2 SVGIG (reference sequence). J gave up 3 bases and V 3 bases, and 7 bases lay outside the gene matches. As DNA, the CDR3 is TGTGCCTGGAGACAACAGGGGGGACACTACGAGCAGTACTTC. Its protein product is CAWRQQGGHYEQYF.

This sequence joins TRBV7-2 and TRBJ1-4; D unresolved. The germline CDR1 and CDR2 sequences are SGHTA and FQGNSA. CDR3 length equals 14 residues. Trimming took off 5 bases at V and 6 bases at J, with 13 bases between the two ends. For the CDR3, the DNA is TGTGCCAGCAGCCCGACGGGGAGGGATGAAAAACTGTTTTTT. It translates to CASSPTGRDEKLFF.

The V call is TRBV5-8, the J call TRBJ2-3; 7 positions match TRBD2. Germline CDR1 SGHTS, CDR2 YDEGEE. This CDR3 has 15 amino acids. V trimming: 1 base; J trimming: 4 bases; junction bases outside the gene matches: 6. The CDR3 reads CASSLQGGPSDTQYF. CDR3 bases: TGTGCCAGCAGCTTGCAGGGAGGGCCGTCAGATACGCAGTATTTT. The full variable domain, completed using reference TRBV5-8 and TRBJ2-3, is EAGVTQSPTHLIKTRGQQATLRCSPISGHTSVYWYQQALGLGLQFLLWYDEGEERNRGNFPPRFSGRQFPNYSSELNVNALELEDSALYLCASSLQGGPSDTQYFGPGTRLTVL.

This sequence joins TRBV29-1 and TRBJ2-3; 10 bases are a match to TRBD2. V lost 3 bases, J lost 6 bases, and 12 bases stayed unmatched. CDR1 is SQVTM, CDR2 ANQGSEA, per germline. The CDR3 consists of 16 residues. The CDR3 reads CSVEYWSGRARDTQYF. The CDR3 coding sequence is TGCAGCGTTGAGTATTGGAGCGGGAGGGCTAGGGATACGCAGTATTTT.

The J gene is TRBJ2-1, the V gene TRBV18, with 8 nucleotides matching TRBD2. Germline loops: CDR1 KGHSH, CDR2 LQKENI. The CDR3 consists of 17 residues. V shed 0 bases, J shed 4 bases, and the junction held 8 bases outside the gene matches. DNA of the CDR3: TGTGCCAGCTCACCACCGAGGGTAGCGGGATTGTACAATGAGCAGTTCTTC. Translation: CASSPPRVAGLYNEQFF.

This clone has only a few counts. The chain recombines TRBV9 with TRBJ2-3; TRBD2 matches 8 bases. V trimming: 8 bases; J trimming: 2 bases; junction bases outside the gene matches: 7. The germline V gene encodes CDR1 SGDLS and CDR2 YYNGEE. The CDR3 is 14 residues long. The CDR3 DNA reads TGTGCCAGTTCCATAGCGGGAATCACAGATACGCAGTATTTT. Protein sequence: CASSIAGITDTQYF.

V usage is TRBV7-2 and J usage is TRBJ1-5; weak D call: TRBD1 (5 bases). The CDR3 consists of 15 residues. The ends were cut back, 7 bases at V and 1 base at J, with 14 bases in the middle. Per the germline V gene, CDR1 is SGHTA and CDR2 is FQGNSA. The CDR3, as DNA: TGTGCCAGCACCTTGGGGCATAGAAGCAATCAGCCCCAGCATTTT. This gives the protein CASTLGHRSNQPQHF. The whole variable domain, filled in from reference TRBV7-2 and TRBJ1-5, reads GAGVSQSPSNKVTEKGKDVELRCDPISGHTALYWYRQSLGQGLEFLIYFQGNSAPDKSGLPSDRFSAERTGGSVSTLTIQRTQQEDSAVYLCASTLGHRSNQPQHFGDGTRLSIL.

The chain joins TRBV27 to TRBJ2-7; D may be TRBD1 (6 bases). Germline V CDR1 and CDR2: MNHEY, SMNVEV (reference sequence). This CDR3 is 14 amino acids long. Trimming removed 7 bases at V and 0 bases at J, with 13 bases between. The CDR3 coding sequence is TGTGCCAGCACCCCAGGGGACAACTCCTACGAGCAGTACTTC. Translated: CASTPGDNSYEQYF.

V gene TRBV5-5 combines with J gene TRBJ1-2; D may be TRBD1 (5 bases). The CDR3 sequence is 13 residues long. Germline V CDR1 and CDR2: SGHKS, YYEKEE (reference sequence). V was shortened by 0 bases and J by 2 bases, with 5 bases between the two germline ends. CDR3 bases: TGTGCCAGCAGCTTGGCAGGGAACTATGGCTACACCTTC. This translates into CASSLAGNYGYTF.

CDR3 nucleotides: TGCAGCGCCGGGGGGACAACAGGTCTTAATGAGCAGTTCTTC. Amino acid sequence: CSAGGTTGLNEQFF. This chain connects TRBV29-1 to TRBJ2-1; tentatively, D is TRBD2 (7 bases). This CDR3 region has 14 residues. Germline-derived CDR1 and CDR2 are SQVTM and ANQGSEA. Trimming took 7 bases from V and 7 from J, leaving 20 bases between them.